The source of this T cell receptor (beta chain) is a study of T cell repertoires in cytomegalovirus infection. Study-wide context: It was the public TCR beta signatures that indicated both CMV infection and matching HLA type.

Germline assignment: CDR1 SEHNR and CDR2 FQNEAQ (reference sequence). CDR3 length equals 15 residues. Trimming left V 6 bases short and J 4 bases short, with 18 bases between. From the reads, TCRdb called clonotypes with MiXCR, one entry per CDR3 protein. The sample shows some 940,000 distinct CDR3 sequences, roughly 31% of them seen only once. On this clonotype: Its antigen is unidentified.

Findings of the study overall: Cumulative frequency (of public TCR beta family members) identified carriers of CMV plus the relevant HLA.

This clonotype was obtained from a human donor in good health (CMV status not recorded). Some clones in this sample may be carry-over from other donors' samples. Sequences were derived from cultured CD8+ T cells from PBMCs, sampled from culture after CMV antigen stimulation. The chain recombines TRBV7-9 with TRBJ2-5, with D possibly TRBD1 on 5 matching bases. The DNA for the CDR3 is TGTGCCAGCAGTTCCCTAAAGGGGTCAGGAGAGACCCAGTACTTC. Translated: CASSSLKGSGETQYF.